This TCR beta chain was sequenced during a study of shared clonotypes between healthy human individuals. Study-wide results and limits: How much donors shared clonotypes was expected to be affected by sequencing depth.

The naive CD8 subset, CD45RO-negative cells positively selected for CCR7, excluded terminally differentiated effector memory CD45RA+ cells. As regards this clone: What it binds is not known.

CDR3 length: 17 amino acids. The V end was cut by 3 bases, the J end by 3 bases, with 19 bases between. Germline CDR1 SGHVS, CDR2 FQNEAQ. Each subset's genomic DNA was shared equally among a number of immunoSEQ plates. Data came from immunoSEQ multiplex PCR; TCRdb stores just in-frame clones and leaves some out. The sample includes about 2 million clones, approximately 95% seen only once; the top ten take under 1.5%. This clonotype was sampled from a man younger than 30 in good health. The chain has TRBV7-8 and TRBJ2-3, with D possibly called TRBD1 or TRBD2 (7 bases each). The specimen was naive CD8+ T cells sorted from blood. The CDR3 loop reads CASSFGAGGGWTDTQYF. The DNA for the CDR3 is TGTGCCAGCAGCTTCGGTGCAGGGGGAGGGTGGACAGATACGCAGTATTTT.